The TCR beta chain described here comes from a study of Graves' ophthalmopathy and Graves' hyperthyroidism. Disease in donors with ophthalmopathy had moderate-to-severe activity, CAS ≥3, NOSPECS ≥4 and under 3 months' duration. None of the included patients had other autoimmune diseases, uncontrolled infections, pregnancy or lactation, as these led to exclusion. Scientists amplified the TCR beta CDR3 regions from RNA transcripts. RT-PCR with HTBI primers came first, then second-round multiplex PCR. TCRdb re-derived calls from the multiplex PCR reads in MiXCR, one entry per CDR3 protein. This sample has approximately 460,000 distinct CDR3 sequences, with 14% found just once. This clonotype was counted between two and nine times. Antigen specificity is unknown. This CDR3 comprises 13 residues. The V end was cut by 3 bases, the J end by 2 bases, with 11 bases between. Germline loops: CDR1 DFQATT, CDR2 SNEGSKA (reference sequence).

General study findings and limits: The blood repertoire also included most expanded thyroid clonotypes above 0.001 frequency. From stable hyperthyroidism, ophthalmopathy was separated by a 13-signature model with 85% to 90% sensitivity and more than 75% specificity.

The clonotype comes from a woman in her thirties with Graves' ophthalmopathy. This chain connects TRBV20-1 to TRBJ2-7; no clear D. The sequencing input was blood. This chain's CDR3 is CSARKADPYEQYF. CDR3 DNA sequence: TGCAGTGCTAGGAAAGCTGACCCCTACGAGCAGTACTTC.